The source of this T cell receptor (beta chain) is a study of blood T cell repertoires in COVID-19. As for the study in general: Sample material is recorded as cDNA or gDNA derived from T cells, B-cell-depleted T cells, or PBMCs.

Seattle-derived patients entered the study during active infection and were followed longitudinally. Under the authors' procedure: Scientists estimated how many nucleated cells there were by amplifying reference gene primers. Using immunoSEQ multiplex PCR, the repertoire was profiled, and TCRdb retains in-frame clones only, with some absent. From that table come the V and J calls and clone size; the DNA was used to work out D and trimming. This table holds over 250,000 clones, roughly 80% found once. The CDR3 runs 15 residues. The sample was peripheral blood. The rearrangement uses TRBV21-1 and TRBJ2-3; the DNA was not compared with TRBD2, the D call given in the table. TRBV21-1 is classified as a pseudogene. This sequence was found in a human donor with COVID-19, enrolled during active disease. The donor label of this sample is uncertain. CDR3 nucleotides: TGTGCCAGCATCCCGGGGGGACCGGGCACAGATACGCAGTATTTT. This codes for CASIPGGPGTDTQYF.